This is a list of T cell receptor beta chains from one sample in a study of OX40 agonist ivuxolimab in advanced cancers. TCRdb's copy holds only in-frame clones and misses some; the assay was immunoSEQ multiplex PCR. The data hold some 17,000 clones, with approximately 87% observed a single time. The specimen comprised CD4+ or CD8+ T cells sorted from blood, sampled in a trial of the OX40 agonist ivuxolimab. These receptors were collected from an adult with an advanced solid tumor such as melanoma, head and neck, liver or kidney cancer. Both conserved end residues are part of each CDR3. The D gene is left open where the match is weak. Clone size is not always given. Where it is, it says once, few, many or a class for expanded clones.

J gene: TRBJ1-5; CDR3 length: 16; D gene: NA; clone size: NA; V gene: TRBV4-3; CDR3 protein: CASSQDLNGLNQPQHF; CDR3 DNA: TGCGCCAGCAGCCAAGATCTGAATGGGCTCAATCAGCCCCAGCATTTT
J gene: TRBJ2-1; CDR3 length: 13; D gene: NA; clone size: NA; V gene: TRBV27; CDR3 protein: CASSLDSINEQFF; CDR3 DNA: TGTGCCAGCAGTTTAGACAGCATCAATGAGCAGTTCTTC
J gene: TRBJ2-3; CDR3 length: 18; D gene: NA; clone size: NA; V gene: TRBV9; CDR3 protein: CASSVEKAWGTSTDTQYF; CDR3 DNA: TGTGCCAGCAGCGTAGAGAAAGCTTGGGGGACTAGCACAGATACGCAGTATTTT
J gene: TRBJ2-7; CDR3 length: 14; D gene: TRBD1; clone size: NA; V gene: TRBV28; CDR3 protein: CASSLRTGANEQYF; CDR3 DNA: TGTGCCAGCAGTTTAAGGACAGGGGCGAACGAGCAGTACTTC
J gene: TRBJ2-7; CDR3 length: 13; D gene: NA; clone size: NA; V gene: TRBV21-1; CDR3 protein: CASSKVLAGEQYF; CDR3 DNA: TGTGCCAGCAGCAAAGTCCTAGCGGGCGAGCAGTACTTC
J gene: TRBJ2-7; CDR3 length: 15; D gene: TRBD2; clone size: NA; V gene: TRBV2; CDR3 protein: CASSEWLAGSYEQYF; CDR3 DNA: TGTGCCAGCAGTGAATGGCTAGCGGGTTCCTACGAGCAGTACTTC
J gene: TRBJ1-1; CDR3 length: 13; D gene: NA; clone size: NA; V gene: TRBV4-2; CDR3 protein: CASSQVANTEAFF; CDR3 DNA: TGTGCCAGCAGCCAAGTAGCTAACACTGAAGCTTTCTTT
J gene: TRBJ2-7; CDR3 length: 15; D gene: NA; clone size: NA; V gene: TRBV28; CDR3 protein: CASSPPPGISYEQYF; CDR3 DNA: TGTGCCAGCAGCCCACCCCCAGGAATCTCCTACGAGCAGTACTTC
J gene: TRBJ2-7; CDR3 length: 15; D gene: NA; clone size: once; V gene: TRBV4-1; CDR3 protein: CASSLYSASSYEQYF; CDR3 DNA: TGCGCCAGCAGCCTCTATAGCGCGAGCTCCTACGAGCAGTACTTC
J gene: TRBJ2-1; CDR3 length: 15; D gene: TRBD2; clone size: NA; V gene: TRBV7-9; CDR3 protein: CASSSLADSYNEQFF; CDR3 DNA: TGTGCCAGCAGCTCCCTAGCGGACTCCTACAATGAGCAGTTCTTC
J gene: TRBJ2-7; CDR3 length: 15; D gene: NA; clone size: NA; V gene: TRBV4-2; CDR3 protein: CASSQESEGGYEQYF; CDR3 DNA: TGTGCCAGCAGCCAAGAATCCGAGGGGGGCTACGAGCAGTACTTC
J gene: TRBJ2-1; CDR3 length: 14; D gene: TRBD1; clone size: NA; V gene: TRBV10-1; CDR3 protein: CASLKGDRYNEQFF; CDR3 DNA: TGCGCCAGCTTAAAGGGGGACAGATACAATGAGCAGTTCTTC
J gene: TRBJ2-1; CDR3 length: 14; D gene: NA; clone size: NA; V gene: TRBV6-6; CDR3 protein: CASSSEIGKVEQFF; CDR3 DNA: TGTGCCAGCAGTTCGGAGATCGGGAAAGTAGAGCAGTTCTTC
J gene: TRBJ2-5; CDR3 length: 17; D gene: TRBD1; clone size: NA; V gene: TRBV11-2; CDR3 protein: CASSSIPGTDILKTQYF; CDR3 DNA: TGTGCCAGCAGCAGCATACCCGGGACAGACATCTTAAAGACCCAGTACTTC
J gene: TRBJ2-1; CDR3 length: 14; D gene: TRBD1; clone size: NA; V gene: TRBV4-2; CDR3 protein: CASSQGQGDNEQFF; CDR3 DNA: TGTGCCAGCAGCCAAGGTCAGGGGGACAATGAGCAGTTCTTC